A selection of T cell receptor beta chains follows, all from one sample in a study of PD-1 blockade in classical Hodgkin lymphoma. Some clones are missing from TCRdb's copy, which holds only in-frame ones; the method was immunoSEQ multiplex PCR. Of more than 15,000 clones listed, about 81% were seen once; the top ten hold about 5%. The sequences come from peripheral blood mononuclear cells (PBMCs), collected at baseline. The receptor set was obtained from a human donor with classical Hodgkin lymphoma. The CDR3 runs from the conserved cysteine through the conserved F or W. A D gene is named only where the DNA matches it firmly. For some rows the clone size is stated as once, few or many, or as a class when expanded; others skip it.

>TRBV6-1|-|TRBJ2-2|-
CAILPRRNTGELFF
TGTGCTATTCTCCCCAGGCGGAACACCGGGGAGCTGTTTTTT
>TRBV7-9|-|TRBJ2-6|-
CASSFGQGTGANVLTF
TGTGCCAGCAGCTTTGGGCAGGGGACTGGGGCCAACGTCCTGACTTTC
>TRBV27|few|TRBJ1-4|TRBD1
CASSLLYRGGEKLFF
TGTGCCAGCAGTTTACTTTACAGGGGAGGTGAAAAACTGTTTTTT
>TRBV4-3|-|TRBJ2-2|TRBD1
CASSKTTGGLVGARNTGELFF
TGCGCCAGCAGCAAAACGACAGGGGGCTTGGTCGGGGCAAGGAACACCGGGGAGCTGTTTTTT
>TRBV7-2|-|TRBJ1-1|-
CASSFGSTGWTEAFF
TGTGCCAGCAGCTTCGGCAGCACCGGATGGACTGAAGCTTTCTTT
>TRBV2|-|TRBJ1-2|TRBD1
CASSDGGARGRGKSLELYGYTF
TGTGCCAGCAGTGACGGAGGCGCCAGGGGGCGCGGTAAAAGCTTGGAACTCTATGGCTACACCTTC
>TRBV6-1|-|TRBJ1-5|-
CASSEGQGLTQPQHF
TGTGCCAGCAGTGAAGGGCAGGGGTTAACTCAGCCCCAGCATTTT
>TRBV11-2|-|TRBJ2-2|-
CASSSEDGAGELFF
TGTGCCAGCAGCTCGGAGGATGGAGCCGGGGAGCTGTTTTTT
>TRBV4-1|-|TRBJ2-7|-
CASSQGGESYEQYF
TGCGCCAGCAGCCAAGGGGGCGAATCCTACGAGCAGTACTTC
>TRBV27|-|TRBJ2-3|TRBD1
CASKGWDSYRADTQYF
TGTGCCAGCAAGGGTTGGGACAGCTATCGCGCAGATACGCAGTATTTT
>TRBV29-1|-|TRBJ2-7|TRBD1
CSVGLPGQTLYEQYF
TGCAGCGTAGGACTTCCGGGACAGACGTTGTACGAGCAGTACTTC
>TRBV5-3|-|TRBJ1-1|-
CARSGGEGGLRNTEAFF
TGTGCCAGAAGCGGGGGAGAAGGAGGGCTAAGGAACACTGAAGCTTTCTTT
>TRBV15|-|TRBJ1-5|-
CATSRAREDQPQHF
TGTGCCACCAGCAGAGCCAGGGAGGATCAGCCCCAGCATTTT
>TRBV27|few|TRBJ2-1|-
CAAGAVLKLHNEQFF
TGTGCCGCGGGGGCGGTATTGAAGCTACACAATGAGCAGTTCTTC
>TRBV13|-|TRBJ2-3|TRBD2
CASSAGLAGINPTDTQYF
TGTGCCAGCAGCGCGGGACTAGCGGGGATTAATCCCACAGATACGCAGTATTTT
>TRBV7-8|-|TRBJ2-7|TRBD2
CASSLKGTSVYEQYF
TGTGCCAGCAGCCTTAAAGGGACTAGCGTGTACGAGCAGTACTTC
>TRBV2|-|TRBJ1-5|-
CASSGAFNQPQHF
TGTGCCAGCAGCGGGGCCTTCAATCAGCCCCAGCATTTT
>TRBV5-1|-|TRBJ1-1|TRBD1
CASSARQGLADTEAFF
TGCGCCAGCAGCGCACGACAGGGACTCGCGGACACTGAAGCTTTCTTT
>TRBV5-1|-|TRBJ1-1|TRBD1
CASSPRDRENTEAFF
TGCGCCAGCAGCCCCAGGGACAGGGAAAACACTGAAGCTTTCTTT
>TRBV5-1|-|TRBJ1-2|-
CASSFPGTGYGYTF
TGCGCCAGCAGCTTCCCAGGGACCGGCTATGGCTACACCTTC
>TRBV7-2|-|TRBJ2-3|-
CASSLEIEGTTQYF
TGTGCCAGCAGCTTAGAGATCGAAGGGACGACGCAGTATTTT
>TRBV2|once|TRBJ2-2|-
CASSETGFTGELFF
TGTGCCAGCAGTGAAACAGGGTTCACCGGGGAGCTGTTTTTT
>TRBV7-2|-|TRBJ1-4|TRBD1
CASSPQGGRILFF
TGTGCCAGCAGCCCCCAGGGGGGGCGCATCCTGTTTTTT
>TRBV18|-|TRBJ2-3|-
CASSPLMVADTDTQYF
TGTGCCAGCTCACCCCTGATGGTAGCGGACACAGATACGCAGTATTTT
>TRBV5-1|-|TRBJ2-7|-
CASSLTASYEQYF
TGCGCCAGCAGCTTGACGGCCTCCTACGAGCAGTACTTC
>TRBV18|-|TRBJ2-2|-
CASSGQNTGELFF
TGTGCCAGCTCGGGGCAAAACACCGGGGAGCTGTTTTTT
>TRBV19|-|TRBJ1-1|TRBD1
CASIDRGSKAEAFF
TGTGCCAGCATCGACAGGGGGTCCAAGGCTGAAGCTTTCTTT
>TRBV9|once|TRBJ2-1|TRBD2
CASSPSGGRQFF
TGTGCCAGCAGCCCGAGCGGGGGAAGGCAGTTCTTC
>TRBV27|few|TRBJ1-6|-
CASATVGSHNSPLHF
TGTGCCAGCGCCACGGTGGGCAGTCATAATTCACCCCTCCACTTT
>TRBV18|-|TRBJ1-2|-
CASSPPDRGARGYTF
TGTGCCAGCTCACCACCGGATCGAGGGGCCCGTGGCTACACCTTC
>TRBV7-8|once|TRBJ1-3|-
CASSLVEGKGNTIYF
TGTGCCAGCAGCTTAGTGGAGGGGAAGGGAAACACCATATATTTT
>TRBV7-9|-|TRBJ2-3|TRBD1
CASSRVQGSTDTQYF
TGTGCCAGCAGCCGTGTACAGGGGAGCACAGATACGCAGTATTTT
>TRBV2|-|TRBJ1-2|-
CASSEGQSGYTF
TGTGCCAGCAGTGAAGGGCAAAGTGGCTACACCTTC
>TRBV11-2|-|TRBJ1-4|-
CASSYSTNEKLFF
TGTGCCAGCAGCTACAGCACTAATGAAAAACTGTTTTTT
>TRBV28|-|TRBJ1-4|TRBD1
CASRTGTGFEKLFF
TGTGCCAGTCGAACCGGGACAGGGTTTGAAAAACTGTTTTTT
>TRBV19|-|TRBJ2-6|-
CASMGGRAGANVLTF
TGTGCCAGTATGGGGGGCAGGGCTGGGGCCAACGTCCTGACTTTC
>TRBV7-2|medium-sized|TRBJ2-5|TRBD2
CASSLAGGPETQYF
TGTGCCAGCAGCTTAGCGGGAGGGCCAGAGACCCAGTACTTC
>TRBV15|-|TRBJ1-3|-
CATSNEHLGGLSGNTIYF
TGTGCCACCAGCAACGAGCATTTGGGGGGTCTCTCTGGAAACACCATATATTTT
>TRBV5-6|-|TRBJ1-2|TRBD1
CASSLDLRGYYGYTF
TGTGCCAGCAGCTTGGATCTCAGGGGGTACTATGGCTACACCTTC
>TRBV19|-|TRBJ2-3|-
CASRPSVANSDTQYF
TGTGCCAGTAGGCCTTCTGTAGCGAATTCAGATACGCAGTATTTT
>TRBV28|-|TRBJ2-1|-
CASSLDGNSYNEQFF
TGTGCCAGCAGCCTGGACGGGAACTCCTACAATGAGCAGTTCTTC
>TRBV25-1|-|TRBJ1-1|-
CASRGEGGTTEAFF
TGTGCCAGCAGGGGGGAGGGGGGAACCACTGAAGCTTTCTTT
>TRBV6-6|-|TRBJ1-5|-
CASSYGGAVQPQHF
TGTGCCAGCAGTTACGGGGGGGCCGTTCAGCCCCAGCATTTT
>TRBV6-6|-|TRBJ1-1|-
CASSFIMNTEAFF
TGTGCCAGCAGTTTCATAATGAACACTGAAGCTTTCTTT